This is a list of T cell receptor beta chains from one sample in a study of shared clonotypes between healthy human individuals. Produced via immunoSEQ multiplex PCR; TCRdb's table is partial and in-frame only. The sample comprises over 400,000 clones, about 72% of which are singletons, and about 11% rests with the top ten. Sequenced input: PBMCs. All receptors derive from a woman aged 40 to 50 in good health. Some clones in this sample may be carry-over from other donors' samples. Both conserved end residues are part of each CDR3. D genes are given only for firm matches. Not all rows give a size; the values are once, few, many and, for expanded clones, a class.

D gene	J gene	clone size	V gene	CDR3 DNA	CDR3 protein
-	TRBJ2-7	-	TRBV5-1	TGCGCCAGCAGCCCATGGACAGACTCCAGCTCCTACGAGCAGTACTTC	CASSPWTDSSSYEQYF
-	TRBJ1-3	-	TRBV5-1	TGCGCCAGCAGCCCCCTTCAGGGGACCTCTGGAAACACCATATATTTT	CASSPLQGTSGNTIYF
-	TRBJ1-1	-	TRBV6-1	TGTGCCAGCAGTGCTAGACTGGATGCCACTGAAGCTTTCTTT	CASSARLDATEAFF
-	TRBJ2-1	-	TRBV6-1	TGTGCCAGCAGTGATGGAAGCGCCAGCTCCTACAATGAGCAGTTCTTC	CASSDGSASSYNEQFF
-	TRBJ1-4	-	TRBV11-2	TGTGCCAGCAGCTTCGTGGCTAATGAAAAACTGTTTTTT	CASSFVANEKLFF
-	TRBJ2-7	few	TRBV14	TGTGCCAGCAGCCAAGGAGCCCGCGAGCAGTACTTC	CASSQGAREQYF
TRBD1	TRBJ2-7	-	TRBV28	TGTGCCAGCAGACGAGGGGGCGGATCCCCCTACGAGCAGTACTTC	CASRRGGGSPYEQYF
-	TRBJ1-2	-	TRBV30	TGTGCCTGGAGTAAGACCAGGGTGGTCCTCGGCTATGGCTACACCTTC	CAWSKTRVVLGYGYTF
-	TRBJ1-6	-	TRBV7-9	TGTGCCAGCAGCACAGAAGGGTATAATTCACCCCTCCACTTT	CASSTEGYNSPLHF
-	TRBJ1-5	-	TRBV28	TGTGCCAGCAGTCTAATTACAGGGATGAGCAATCAGCCCCAGCATTTT	CASSLITGMSNQPQHF
TRBD2	TRBJ2-7	-	TRBV28	TGTGCCAGTCACCTAGCGGGTTCTGAGCAGTACTTC	CASHLAGSEQYF
TRBD1	TRBJ1-2	-	TRBV2	TGTGCCAGCCTAGGGACAGGGGGTTACTATGGCTACACCTTC	CASLGTGGYYGYTF
TRBD1	TRBJ1-1	-	TRBV25-1	TGTGCCAGCAGTGCGCAGGGGGTTGGGAACACTGAAGCTTTCTTT	CASSAQGVGNTEAFF
-	TRBJ2-7	-	TRBV4-2	TGTGCCAGCAGCCCCTCGGACTTAAGCTCCTACGAGCAGTACTTC	CASSPSDLSSYEQYF
TRBD1	TRBJ2-5	-	TRBV4-1	TGCGCCAGCAGCCCCCTTTGGGGACAGGGGTTGAGGGAGCAGTACTTC	CASSPLWGQGLREQYF
-	TRBJ1-2	-	TRBV28	TGTGCCAGCAGTTTAACGGGGTTTGGCTACACCTTC	CASSLTGFGYTF
TRBD2	TRBJ2-7	many	TRBV28	TGTGCCAGCAGCACCCCGGGCGGGAGGTCTCGGGAGCAGTACTTC	CASSTPGGRSREQYF
-	TRBJ2-1	-	TRBV28	TGTGCCAGCAGTTTAAGGCCCTCTATGACCAATGAGCAGTTCTTC	CASSLRPSMTNEQFF
-	TRBJ2-7	-	TRBV7-8	TGTGCCAGCAGCCCCCCCGGAGGCACCGCCTACGAGCAGTACTTC	CASSPPGGTAYEQYF
-	TRBJ2-7	-	TRBV11-2	TGTGCCAGCAGCTTATTGGTGAACGGACTACCGAGCTACGAGCAGTACTTC	CASSLLVNGLPSYEQYF
TRBD1	TRBJ2-5	-	TRBV18	TGTGCCAGCTCACCACCTAGGCCAGGGGGCTACCAAGAGACCCAGTACTTC	CASSPPRPGGYQETQYF
TRBD2	TRBJ2-7	-	TRBV19	TGTGCCAGTAGTACAGTAGCGGGAGAGTACGAGCAGTACTTC	CASSTVAGEYEQYF
-	TRBJ2-5	-	TRBV25-1	TGTGCCAGCAGACCCTCAGGGGGACAATGGGAGGCCCAGTACTTC	CASRPSGGQWEAQYF
TRBD1	TRBJ2-7	-	TRBV6-1	TGTGCCAGCAGTCGAAACCGGGACAGAGAGCAGTACTTC	CASSRNRDREQYF
-	TRBJ2-7	-	TRBV21-1	TGTGCCAGCAGCAAAAGGGGACTAGCCTTCTACGAGCAGTACTTC	CASSKRGLAFYEQYF
TRBD1	TRBJ1-2	-	TRBV29-1	TGCAGCGCCGACAGGGGTTCGGCTGGCTACACCTTC	CSADRGSAGYTF
-	TRBJ1-2	-	TRBV7-3	TGTGCCAGCAGCTTAGGGGCGGAAATGAGCTATGGCTACACCTTC	CASSLGAEMSYGYTF
-	TRBJ2-2	-	TRBV6-4	TGTGCCACGAGACACCCACGGAACACCGGGGAGCTGTTTTTT	CATRHPRNTGELFF
-	TRBJ2-3	-	TRBV5-1	TGCGCCAGCAGGAGGGCAGGGGAAGATACGCAGTATTTT	CASRRAGEDTQYF
TRBD1	TRBJ2-6	-	TRBV4-1	TGCGCCAGCAGCCAGGACAGGGTCTCTGGGGCCAACGTCCTGACTTTC	CASSQDRVSGANVLTF
TRBD2	TRBJ2-1	-	TRBV28	TGTGCCAGCAGTCCCGGGGGGACCTACAATGAGCAGTTCTTC	CASSPGGTYNEQFF
TRBD2	TRBJ2-1	-	TRBV5-1	TGCGCCAGCAGCCGAATAACTAGCGGGAGTACTGGCGGGCAGTTCTTC	CASSRITSGSTGGQFF